The T cell receptor beta chain described here comes from a study of cytomegalovirus exposure and HLA in healthy donors. The V gene lost 4 bases and the J gene lost 6 bases, with 10 bases spanning the gap. From germline, CDR1 is SQVTM and CDR2 ANQGSEA. The CDR3 contains 12 residues. A note on this clone: Its antigen is as yet unknown.

General study results and limits: The study dropped some indistinguishable V segments, TRBV6-2 and TRBV6-3 among them. While the bulk of TCR sequences proved rare, some public TCRs turned up in many donors. TCR beta chain V- and J-gene trimming was linked, in a later analysis, to a missense variant in DCLRE1C. The study reported that TCR beta sequences accurately predicted HLA-A and HLA-B alleles in most subjects.

The PCR had 60 Vbeta and 13 Jbeta primers. Here immunoSEQ multiplex PCR was the method, and the copy in TCRdb shows in-frame clones only, minus some. The sample has roughly 110,000 clones, around 77% seen once. The sequence was obtained from a male donor in good health and CMV-seronegative. V gene TRBV29-1 combines with J gene TRBJ2-1; D perhaps matches TRBD1 (6 bases). Source material: PBMCs. CDR3 loop: CSVGTGINEQFF. The DNA of the CDR3 is TGCAGCGTTGGTACAGGGATCAATGAGCAGTTCTTC.